The next 3 T cell receptor beta chains were all read from a single sample in a study of siplizumab effects on memory and regulatory T cells. Sequencing was performed with immunoSEQ multiplex PCR; in TCRdb, only in-frame clones are kept and a portion is missing. The sample gives about 68,000 clones, just over 90% of which show up once; 5% is in the top ten. Material for sequencing was CD8+ T cells sorted from blood. These receptors all stem from a human donor in good health.

This chain connects TRBV27 to TRBJ1-1; D gene unclear. The germline V and J ends were trimmed by 5 bases and 6 bases, with 13 bases remaining between them. Looked up from germline, CDR1 is MNHEY and CDR2 is SMNVEV (reference sequence). This CDR3 contains 13 residues. CDR3 loop: CASSLDGRAEAFF. CDR3 DNA sequence: TGTGCCAGCAGTCTGGACGGGAGGGCTGAAGCTTTCTTT.

The chain joins TRBV13 to TRBJ1-1; possible D gene TRBD1, 5 bases. Trimming stripped 5 bases from V and 1 base from J, with 11 bases between. The germline gives CDR1 PRHDT, CDR2 FYEKMQ (reference sequence). There are 14 residues in the CDR3. The CDR3 nucleotides read TGTGCCAGCAGCGAGGGACGGCCGAACACTGAAGCTTTCTTT. It is translated as CASSEGRPNTEAFF.

The chain carries TRBV28 and TRBJ2-1; 11 nucleotides agree with TRBD2. The V and J ends lost 4 bases and 6 bases, in that order; junction bases with no gene match: 11. There are 17 residues in the CDR3. Germline V gene data show CDR1 as MDHEN and CDR2 as SYDVKM. The CDR3 here is CASSSFSGGARFNEQFF. In nucleotides, the CDR3 is TGTGCCAGCAGTTCCTTTAGCGGGGGGGCTCGGTTCAATGAGCAGTTCTTC.